These 4 T cell receptor beta chains were sequenced from one sample in a study of T cells in Graves' hyperthyroidism and ophthalmopathy (dated by TCRdb to about 2019). Receptor amplification or capture employed multiplex PCR. For sequencing, an Illumina HiSeq 2000 was employed. Amplification of TCR beta CDR3 regions was carried out from RNA transcripts. The TCR CDR3 was subjected to a first round of RT-PCR using the HTBI primer set and the Qiagen OneStep RT-PCR kit. TCRdb reprocessing: public reads trimmed at Q25 with fastp, clones called with MiXCR, in-frame beta chains kept. When rows share a CDR3 protein, they turn into one entry using the most common DNA and genes. The sample has about 400,000 distinct CDR3 sequences on record, roughly 25% of them singletons. The ten biggest clones cover more than 60% of the sample. The specimen sequenced was blood. All receptors come from a man aged 45-65 years with Graves' hyperthyroidism.

This chain uses TRBV5-1 with TRBJ2-1; 12 bases are a match to TRBD2. The germline CDR1 and CDR2 sequences are SGHRS and YFSETQ. The CDR3 runs to 17 residues. V was pared by 2 bases and J by 5 bases, with 8 bases of the junction left unmatched. CDR3 amino acids: CASSFRTSGTINNEQFF. In nucleotides, the CDR3 is TGCGCCAGCAGCTTTAGGACTAGCGGGACTATAAACAATGAGCAGTTCTTC.

This clonotype was found a few times. The rearrangement uses TRBV7-9 and TRBJ2-5, with TRBD2 as a possible D gene (6 bases). Trimming pared 1 base from V and 5 bases from J, leaving 11 bases between. This CDR3 spans 14 amino acids. Germline lookup yields CDR1 SEHNR and CDR2 FQNEAQ (reference sequence). The CDR3 DNA sequence: TGTGCCAGCAGCTTAGTGGCTGGGAGGGAGACCCAGTACTTC. It codes for CASSLVAGRETQYF.

This clonotype turned up a few times. The chain uses TRBV3-1 and TRBJ1-1, with a tentative D call TRBD1 (5 bases). Per the germline V gene, CDR1 is LGHDT and CDR2 is YNNKEL (reference sequence). This CDR3 has 14 amino acids. V shed 5 bases and J shed 0 bases, with 10 bases lying between them. CDR3 in DNA: TGTGCCAGCAGCACTCCAGGGATGAACACTGAAGCTTTCTTT. Encoded protein: CASSTPGMNTEAFF.

This clonotype turned up a few times. The CDR3 protein is CASSLTGNEQFF. CDR3 in DNA: TGTGCCAGCAGTTTAACGGGGAATGAGCAGTTCTTC. The rearrangement uses TRBV27 and TRBJ2-1; D possibly corresponds to TRBD2 (5 bases). Germline loops: CDR1 MNHEY, CDR2 SMNVEV (reference sequence). Trimming took off 2 bases at V and 7 bases at J, with 6 bases between the two ends. This CDR3 comprises 12 residues.